The 24 T cell receptor beta chains reported below all come from one sample, sequenced in a study of OX40 agonist ivuxolimab in advanced cancers. Clones were read by immunoSEQ multiplex PCR, and TCRdb kept only the in-frame ones, dropping some. The sample holds 65,000 to 90,000 clones; 88% are singletons and the top ten take 0.7% to 1%. The specimen was CD4+ or CD8+ T cells sorted from blood, collected in a trial of the OX40 agonist ivuxolimab. The source is an adult with an advanced solid tumor such as melanoma, head and neck, liver or kidney cancer.

V gene TRBV7-9 combines with J gene TRBJ1-1; D possibly corresponds to TRBD1 (5 bases). V was shortened by 0 bases and J by 2 bases, with 10 bases between the two germline ends. The CDR3 is 15 amino acids. Germline V CDR1 and CDR2: SEHNR, FQNEAQ (reference sequence). The CDR3 DNA reads as TGTGCCAGCAGCTTAGCGGGGGTTCTTAACACTGAAGCTTTCTTT. This codes for CASSLAGVLNTEAFF. Variable domain in full (rest from reference TRBV7-9 and TRBJ1-1): DTGVSQNPRHKITKRGQNVTFRCDPISEHNRLYWYRQTLGQGPEFLTYFQNEAQLEKSRLLSDRFSAERPKGSFSTLEIQRTEQGDSAMYLCASSLAGVLNTEAFFGQGTRLTVV.

This clone came up a few times. V usage is TRBV7-3 and J usage is TRBJ2-7; 8 bases line up with TRBD1. The germline V gene encodes CDR1 SGHTA and CDR2 FQGTGA. Trimming at V came to 5 bases and at J to 4 bases, leaving 4 bases not matched to a gene. The CDR3 is 13 residues long. The DNA of the CDR3 is TGTGCCAGCAGCGTCACAGGGGGGTACGAGCAGTACTTC. This translates into CASSVTGGYEQYF.

The chain couples TRBV9 to TRBJ2-5, with TRBD2 matching over 7 bases. There are 15 residues in the CDR3. Unmatched junction bases numbered 6, after V lost 0 bases and J lost 4 bases. Germline V gene sequence: CDR1 SGDLS, CDR2 YYNGEE. CDR3 protein: CASSVAGRGGETQYF. CDR3 coding DNA: TGTGCCAGCAGCGTAGCGGGGAGGGGTGGAGAGACCCAGTACTTC.

The genes are TRBV28 and TRBJ1-4; 7 bases agree with TRBD1. Germline CDR1 and CDR2: MDHEN and SYDVKM. The V segment lost 6 bases and the J segment 3 bases; nucleotides outside the gene matches: 4. This CDR3 comprises 14 residues. The CDR3 region has the DNA TGTGCCAGCAGGGTAGGGGGCGCTAATGAAAAACTGTTTTTT. Translating gives CASRVGGANEKLFF.

The genes are TRBV5-6 and TRBJ2-2; 10 bases agree with TRBD1. Trimming removed 5 bases from V and 7 bases from J; junction bases left unmatched: 8. The CDR3 is 15 amino acids. Germline V gives CDR1 SGHDT, CDR2 YYEEEE. In DNA, the CDR3 is TGTGCCAGCAGGGCAGGGACAGGGGCGGGCGGGGAGCTGTTTTTT. Amino acids: CASRAGTGAGGELFF. Full variable domain (missing parts from reference TRBV5-6 and TRBJ2-2): DAGVTQSPTHLIKTRGQQVTLRCSPKSGHDTVSWYQQALGQGPQFIFQYYEEEERQRGNFPDRFSGHQFPNYSSELNVNALLLGDSALYLCASRAGTGAGGELFFGEGSRLTVL.

The chain combines TRBV6-4 with TRBJ2-2, with 9 bases lining up with TRBD2. The CDR3 is 15 amino acids. Trimming at V came to 4 bases and at J to 3 bases, leaving 3 bases not matched to a gene. Germline V gene data show CDR1 as MRHNA and CDR2 as SNTAGT. CDR3 nucleotide sequence: TGTGCCAGCAGTGTAGTAGCGGGAGACACCGGGGAGCTGTTTTTT. Translating it yields CASSVVAGDTGELFF.

The chain couples TRBV4-1 to TRBJ1-5; D gene unclear. V was trimmed by 0 bases and J by 9 bases, leaving 6 bases between them. Germline V gene data show CDR1 as MGHRA and CDR2 as YSYEKL. The CDR3 covers 12 residues. CDR3 region: CASSQEEGPQHF. CDR3 sequence (DNA): TGCGCCAGCAGCCAAGAGGAGGGGCCCCAGCATTTT.

The chain links TRBV19 to TRBJ2-3, with a weak D call TRBD2 (5 bases). The CDR3 is made up of 15 amino acids. CDR1 LNHDA and CDR2 SQIVND come from the germline V gene (reference sequence). Deletions cut 3 bases from V and 4 bases from J, with 14 bases between. The CDR3 nucleotides are TGTGCCAGTAGTATGTACGGGGTTCGGGCAGATACGCAGTATTTT. It is translated as CASSMYGVRADTQYF.

V is TRBV6-6 and J is TRBJ2-1, with 12 bases aligning to TRBD2. This CDR3 spans 16 amino acids. Germline V gene data show CDR1 as MNHNY and CDR2 as SVGAGI (reference sequence). Trimming removed 6 bases from V and 10 bases from J; junction bases left unmatched: 13. CDR3 protein: CASRSPGLAGGQEQFF. CDR3 nucleotides: TGTGCCAGCAGGTCCCCGGGGCTAGCGGGAGGGCAAGAGCAGTTCTTC.

The gene calls are TRBV5-6 and TRBJ2-7; TRBD1 is a possible D gene (6 bases). Germline CDR1 is SGHDT and CDR2 is YYEEEE. Trimming cost V 4 bases and J 0 bases, with 17 bases left between them. This CDR3 contains 16 residues. CDR3 in amino acids: CASSRILDSPSYEQYF. The CDR3 nucleotides are TGTGCCAGCAGCAGAATACTGGACAGTCCCTCCTACGAGCAGTACTTC.

This clone was observed once. This sequence joins TRBV28 and TRBJ2-5; TRBD2 agrees at 12 bases. The germline V gene has CDR1 MDHEN and CDR2 SYDVKM. The V gene end was trimmed by 4 bases and the J gene end by 6 bases; junction bases not matched to a gene: 9. The CDR3 sequence is 16 residues long. The DNA of the CDR3 is TGTGCCAGCAGTTCCTCTAGCGGGGGGGCAGCTCAGACCCAGTACTTC. Its protein is CASSSSSGGAAQTQYF.

The rearrangement links TRBV28 to TRBJ1-2; D is unresolved. The V and J ends lost 3 bases and 4 bases respectively, with 9 bases between them. The CDR3 consists of 13 residues. CDR1 and CDR2 (germline): MDHEN, SYDVKM. The DNA of the CDR3 is TGTGCCAGCAGTTTTGAACCCTCCTATGGCTACACCTTC. This encodes CASSFEPSYGYTF.

The CDR3 bases are TGCGCCAGCAGCCAAGATCAGGGGGGATGGGGAGGCAATCAGCCCCAGCATTTT. This translates into CASSQDQGGWGGNQPQHF. The genes are TRBV4-1 and TRBJ1-5; 7 bases are a match to TRBD1. Germline V CDR1 and CDR2: MGHRA, YSYEKL. Trimming took 0 bases from V and 2 from J; bases not matched to a gene: 10. The CDR3 is 18 amino acids.

This chain joins TRBV6-1 and TRBJ2-2; 9 bases match TRBD1. The V gene's germline CDR1 is MNHNS and CDR2 SASEGT. J gave up 2 bases and V 6 bases, and 4 bases lay outside the gene matches. The CDR3 consists of 15 residues. CDR3 in DNA: TGTGCCAGCAGCCGGGGACAGGGCAACACCGGGGAGCTGTTTTTT. Protein product: CASSRGQGNTGELFF.

The count of this clone is one. The chain uses TRBV5-6 and TRBJ2-3; TRBD2 is a possible D gene (5 bases). Trimming took off 4 bases at V and 8 bases at J, with 23 bases between the two ends. Per germline, CDR1 SGHDT and CDR2 YYEEEE. The CDR3 runs to 16 residues. The CDR3 loop is CASSPLGAAGSRTQYF. CDR3 nucleotides: TGTGCCAGCAGCCCTTTGGGAGCTGCCGGCTCACGTACGCAGTATTTT.

The rearrangement uses TRBV2 and TRBJ1-6, with 7 positions matching TRBD1. The V gene end was trimmed by 10 bases and the J gene end by 1 base; junction bases not matched to a gene: 4. This CDR3 comprises 14 residues. Germline assignment: CDR1 SNHLY and CDR2 FYNNEI. The CDR3 DNA follows: TGTGCCACCTCGACAGGGTCCTATAATTCACCCCTCCACTTT. Its protein product is CATSTGSYNSPLHF.

This chain links TRBV5-6 with TRBJ2-1; 12 bases match TRBD2. The CDR3 has 18 amino acids. V lost 2 bases, J lost 4 bases, and 10 bases stayed unmatched. Germline V CDR1 and CDR2: SGHDT, YYEEEE. Here the CDR3 reads CASSLKTSGRGGYNEQFF. For the CDR3, the DNA is TGTGCCAGCAGCTTAAAGACTAGCGGGAGAGGAGGGTACAATGAGCAGTTCTTC.

This clone showed up just once. The chain has TRBV27 and TRBJ2-1; 7 positions match TRBD1. Germline CDR1 MNHEY, CDR2 SMNVEV (reference sequence). The CDR3 has 15 amino acids. The V and J ends lost 2 bases and 7 bases, in that order; junction bases with no gene match: 8. The CDR3 sequence: CASSLIWQGVNEQFF. For the CDR3, the DNA is TGTGCCAGCAGTTTAATCTGGCAGGGGGTTAATGAGCAGTTCTTC.

This chain links TRBV28 with TRBJ2-3, with a tentative D call TRBD2 (6 bases). Trimming removed 3 bases at V and 6 bases at J, with 22 bases between. There are 17 residues in the CDR3. Looked up from germline, CDR1 is MDHEN and CDR2 is SYDVKM. CDR3 in DNA: TGTGCCAGCAGTTTTAGGCCTTTCGTGGGAGGAGGGGATACGCAGTATTTT. Its protein is CASSFRPFVGGGDTQYF.

The V call is TRBV27, the J call TRBJ2-7; 7 positions match TRBD2. The trim removed 6 bases at V and 5 bases at J, leaving 16 bases unmatched. This CDR3 region has 16 residues. Germline CDR1 reads MNHEY; CDR2 reads SMNVEV (reference sequence). Here the CDR3 DNA reads TGTGCCAGCAGCCCCGCCGGGCGCGGGGGAGGGAACGAGCAGTACTTC. Protein product: CASSPAGRGGGNEQYF.

The chain combines TRBV7-6 with TRBJ2-7; D gene ambiguous. The germline V gene has CDR1 SGHVS and CDR2 FNYEAQ. Trimming shortened V by 6 bases and J by 0 bases, and 15 bases separated the two germline ends. The CDR3 runs 15 residues. DNA of the CDR3: TGTGCCAGCAGGCAAAGCCCTGATCCCTCCTACGAGCAGTACTTC. Its translation: CASRQSPDPSYEQYF.

V usage is TRBV28 and J usage is TRBJ1-5; D is unresolved. Trimming removed 1 base from V and 3 bases from J, with 7 bases in between. Germline V gene sequence: CDR1 MDHEN, CDR2 SYDVKM. This CDR3 has 14 amino acids. This CDR3 reads CASSLLPPNQPQHF. The CDR3 DNA is TGTGCCAGCAGTTTATTGCCTCCCAATCAGCCCCAGCATTTT.

V and J are TRBV29-1 and TRBJ1-2; D perhaps matches TRBD1 (5 bases). From germline, CDR1 is SQVTM and CDR2 ANQGSEA. The CDR3 loop spans 12 amino acids. V lost 3 bases and J 4 bases, leaving 9 bases between the germline ends. The CDR3 DNA reads TGCAGCGTTGAGCCGGGGGGCTATGGCTACACCTTC. Its translation is CSVEPGGYGYTF.

The chain uses TRBV7-3 and TRBJ2-5, with 15 nucleotides matching TRBD2. The V gene end was trimmed by 5 bases and the J gene end by 2 bases; junction bases not matched to a gene: 3. Germline V gives CDR1 SGHTA, CDR2 FQGTGA. CDR3 size: 16 residues. Here the CDR3 DNA reads TGTGCCAGCAGCAAGGGGACTAGCGGGAGGCAAGAGACCCAGTACTTC. Its translation: CASSKGTSGRQETQYF. The whole variable domain, filled in from reference TRBV7-3 and TRBJ2-5, reads GAGVSQTPSNKVTEKGKYVELRCDPISGHTALYWYRQSLGQGPEFLIYFQGTGAADDSGLPNDRFFAVRPEGSVSTLKIQRTERGDSAVYLCASSKGTSGRQETQYFGPGTRLLVL.